This T cell receptor beta chain was identified in a study of CD8+ T cells in alopecia areata. Treatment specified: oral pan-JAK inhibitor, 5-10 mg twice daily. Extraction of RNA preceded its reverse transcription into cDNA, which served as the sequencing template. The repertoire was sequenced with immunoSEQ multiplex PCR; TCRdb's copy has only in-frame clones and lacks some. The profile shows 120,000 to 150,000 clones, approximately 90% of them singletons. The CDR3 covers 11 residues. Trimming pared 1 base from V and 10 bases from J, leaving 5 bases between. Germline CDR1 and CDR2: MGHRA and YSYEKL. Sample: CD8+ T cells sorted from blood, taken at week 4, from a patient treated with tofacitinib. The chain uses TRBV4-1 and TRBJ2-1; D not resolved. The TCR comes from a human donor with alopecia areata. This chain's CDR3 is CASSQGYEQFF. CDR3 nucleotide sequence: TGCGCCAGCAGCCAAGGGTACGAGCAGTTCTTC.